What follows are 29 T cell receptor beta chains derived from one specimen sequenced in a study of CD8 T cells in ankylosing spondylitis. TCRdb re-analysed the 5' RACE reads in MiXCR, keeping a single row per CDR3 protein. The table includes about 400,000 distinct CDR3 sequences, roughly 20% detected once. The sequenced material came from blood, either unsorted or a sorted T cell fraction (not recorded which). These receptors were obtained from a male donor with ankylosing spondylitis or in good health (not recorded which).

This clonotype has more than one count but fewer than ten. J is TRBJ2-7 and V is TRBV27, with 9 bases aligning to TRBD2. CDR3 length: 18 residues. Germline V CDR1 and CDR2: MNHEY, SMNVEV (reference sequence). Trimming removed 5 bases from V and 5 bases from J; junction bases left unmatched: 19. Here the CDR3 reads CASSPFPGRGGFLNEQYF. The CDR3, as DNA: TGTGCCAGCAGTCCATTCCCCGGGCGGGGGGGCTTTCTGAACGAGCAGTACTTC.

The CDR3, as DNA: TGTGCCATCAGTGAGCCGCCCGGGGAGCTGTTTTTT. This codes for CAISEPPGELFF. The chain links TRBV10-3 to TRBJ2-2; no clear D gene. The CDR3 is 12 residues long. Trimming cost V 2 bases and J 6 bases, with 4 bases left between them. Germline lookup yields CDR1 ENHRY and CDR2 SYGVKD.

V usage is TRBV14 and J usage is TRBJ2-2; D unclear. Trimming removed 1 base at V and 3 bases at J, with 9 bases between. The CDR3 runs to 15 residues. Germline lookup yields CDR1 SGHDN and CDR2 FVKESK. This CDR3 is CASSQAGPHTGELFF. In DNA, the CDR3 is TGTGCCAGCAGCCAAGCTGGCCCCCACACCGGGGAGCTGTTTTTT.

The gene calls are TRBV3-1 and TRBJ2-5, with 10 bases aligning to TRBD2. The germline V gene encodes CDR1 LGHDT and CDR2 YNNKEL (reference sequence). After removal of 1 base from V and 2 bases from J, the junction contained 1 base not matched to a gene. The CDR3 spans 15 residues. CDR3 nucleotides: TGTGCCAGCAGCCAAGGAGCGGGGGGGCAAGAGACCCAGTACTTC. Protein sequence: CASSQGAGGQETQYF.

The chain has TRBV12-3 or TRBV12-4 and TRBJ2-1; D tentatively fits TRBD1 or TRBD2 (5 bases each). The CDR3 loop spans 15 amino acids. V was clipped by 5 bases and J by 1 base, with 12 bases between them. The CDR3 sequence is CASSPGTQSYNEQFF. The CDR3, as DNA: TGTGCCAGCAGTCCCGGGACGCAGTCCTACAATGAGCAGTTCTTC.

This clonotype has only a few counts. The V gene is TRBV3-1, the J gene TRBJ2-5; 11 nucleotides agree with TRBD2. After removal of 7 bases from V and 1 base from J, the junction contained 5 bases not matched to a gene. CDR3 length: 15 residues. CDR1 LGHDT and CDR2 YNNKEL come from the germline V gene (reference sequence). CDR3 region: CASTYLAGGQETQYF. CDR3 nucleotides: TGTGCCAGCACGTACCTAGCGGGGGGCCAAGAGACCCAGTACTTC.

This clonotype has a count of ten or more. This chain joins TRBV12-3 or TRBV12-4 and TRBJ2-1; TRBD2 aligns across 10 bases. The CDR3 runs 14 residues. V shed 10 bases and J 3 bases; nucleotides not matched to a gene: 6. In DNA, the CDR3 is TGTGCCATCAGATTAGCGGGGGGCTACAATGAGCAGTTCTTC. As protein: CAIRLAGGYNEQFF.

This clonotype was observed a handful of times. V and J are TRBV4-1 and TRBJ2-3; unclear D gene. The CDR3 runs 15 residues. Trimming took 6 bases from V and 0 from J, leaving 13 bases between them. CDR1 MGHRA and CDR2 YSYEKL come from the germline V gene. The CDR3 DNA sequence: TGCGCCAGCAGGGAAACAGTGACTAGCACAGATACGCAGTATTTT. Translating it yields CASRETVTSTDTQYF.

The V gene is TRBV7-9, the J gene TRBJ1-2; D possibly corresponds to TRBD1 (5 bases). Trimming stripped 4 bases from V and 4 bases from J, with 19 bases between. Germline values: CDR1 SEHNR, CDR2 FQNEAQ (reference sequence). The CDR3 totals 16 residues. The CDR3 loop is CASSSLSGAKGYGYTF. The DNA for the CDR3 is TGTGCCAGCAGCTCACTTAGCGGGGCGAAGGGCTATGGCTACACCTTC.

The rearrangement links TRBV3-1 to TRBJ2-1, with D possibly matching TRBD2 (7 bases). Per germline, CDR1 LGHDT and CDR2 YNNKEL (reference sequence). CDR3 length equals 14 residues. V gave up 7 bases and J gave up 5 bases, with 15 bases separating them. The CDR3 loop is CASTMEGGDNEQFF. The CDR3 bases are TGTGCCAGCACCATGGAAGGGGGGGACAATGAGCAGTTCTTC.

This chain connects TRBV6-2 or TRBV6-3 to TRBJ2-1, with D uncertain. Deletions cut 6 bases from V and 0 bases from J, with 9 bases between. This CDR3 region has 14 residues. Germline lookup yields CDR1 MNHEY and CDR2 SVGEGT. CDR3 loop: CASSPISSYNEQFF. For the CDR3, the DNA is TGTGCCAGCAGCCCCATTAGCTCCTACAATGAGCAGTTCTTC.

The chain couples TRBV6-5 to TRBJ1-1; D is undetermined. The CDR3 sequence is 14 residues long. V was pared by 4 bases and J by 11 bases, with 20 bases between. The germline V gene encodes CDR1 MNHEY and CDR2 SVGAGI. DNA of the CDR3: TGTGCCAGCAGTTCACCCACCGGCGACTTTGGGGCTTTCTTT. Translated: CASSSPTGDFGAFF.

The V call is TRBV3-1, the J call TRBJ2-3; D remains unclear. CDR3 length equals 15 residues. V lost 0 bases and J lost 2, with 9 bases in between. The germline V gene has CDR1 LGHDT and CDR2 YNNKEL (reference sequence). CDR3 sequence (DNA): TGTGCCAGCAGCCAAGATTTGGACCACACAGATACGCAGTATTTT. Translating gives CASSQDLDHTDTQYF.

The V and J genes are TRBV30 and TRBJ2-3; no definite D call. This CDR3 is 16 amino acids long. The V gene lost 8 bases and the J gene lost 2 bases, with 23 bases spanning the gap. Germline-derived CDR1 and CDR2 are GTSNPN and SVGIG (reference sequence). CDR3 bases: TGTGCCACCACCCCCGGGCACTCTCTAGACACAGATACGCAGTATTTT. Translated, it gives CATTPGHSLDTDTQYF.

This clonotype has only a few counts. CDR3 region: CASSWGTGFPYEQYF. CDR3 nucleotide sequence: TGTGCCAGCAGCTGGGGGACAGGGTTTCCCTACGAGCAGTACTTC. The chain has TRBV7-9 and TRBJ2-7; 9 bases are shared with TRBD1. V gave up 4 bases and J gave up 2 bases; unmatched junction bases: 6. Germline lookup yields CDR1 SEHNR and CDR2 FQNEAQ (reference sequence). The CDR3 consists of 15 residues.

The rearrangement links TRBV10-2 to TRBJ2-2, with 7 positions matching TRBD2. The CDR3 covers 15 residues. Germline CDR1 is WSHSY and CDR2 is SAAADI. J gave up 2 bases and V 3 bases, and 3 bases lay outside the gene matches. The CDR3 region has the DNA TGCGCCAGCAGTGAAAGCGGGGCTAACACCGGGGAGCTGTTTTTT. Amino acids: CASSESGANTGELFF.

There are many counts of this clonotype. The V and J genes are TRBV11-2 and TRBJ2-1, with D possibly called TRBD1 or TRBD2 (5 bases each). Germline CDR1 and CDR2: SGHAT and FQNNGV. V dropped 1 base and J dropped 4 bases, with 11 bases sitting between them. The CDR3 runs 15 residues. CDR3 sequence (DNA): TGTGCCAGCAGCTTAGGGGGGACGGGGTACAATGAGCAGTTCTTC. Its protein product is CASSLGGTGYNEQFF.

The chain carries TRBV7-8 and TRBJ2-7; unclear D gene. The CDR3 runs to 14 residues. Germline V gene data show CDR1 as SGHVS and CDR2 as FQNEAQ. Deletions cut 1 base from V and 3 bases from J, with 10 bases between. For the CDR3, the DNA is TGTGCCAGCAGCTTAGGTAATCCGGACTACGAGCAGTACTTC. This codes for CASSLGNPDYEQYF.

The genes are TRBV7-2 and TRBJ2-1; D not resolved. The CDR3 covers 18 residues. Trimming took 0 bases from V and 0 from J, leaving 15 bases between them. CDR1 and CDR2 (germline): SGHTA, FQGNSA. The chain's CDR3 is CASSLAVSGIASYNEQFF. The CDR3 nucleotides are TGTGCCAGCAGCTTAGCGGTGTCAGGAATTGCCTCCTACAATGAGCAGTTCTTC.

This clonotype turned up a few times. The V and J genes are TRBV12-3 or TRBV12-4 and TRBJ2-5; D tentatively reads TRBD1 or TRBD2 (6 bases each). Trimming stripped 6 bases from V and 5 bases from J, with 16 bases between. CDR3 size: 14 residues. The CDR3 is CASRWGAPQETQYF. The CDR3 coding sequence is TGTGCCAGCAGGTGGGGGGCCCCTCAGGAGACCCAGTACTTC.

This sequence joins TRBV10-3 and TRBJ2-2; 9 bases match TRBD2. This CDR3 region has 16 residues. V gave up 10 bases and J gave up 0 bases; unmatched junction bases: 9. Germline CDR1 is ENHRY and CDR2 is SYGVKD. The chain's CDR3 is CATKHSGGANTGELFF. As DNA, the CDR3 is TGTGCCACCAAGCATAGCGGGGGTGCGAACACCGGGGAGCTGTTTTTT.

This clonotype was seen a handful of times. The V and J genes are TRBV12-3 or TRBV12-4 and TRBJ2-2, with 9 nucleotides matching TRBD1. This CDR3 spans 16 amino acids. With V trimmed by 8 bases and J by 7 bases, 14 bases remained unmatched. The CDR3 is CASLQWGDRVHGELFF. DNA of the CDR3: TGTGCCAGCCTTCAATGGGGGGACAGGGTGCACGGGGAGCTGTTTTTT.

The chain carries TRBV20-1 and TRBJ1-1, with 7 bases that match TRBD1. The V segment lost 1 base and the J segment 7 bases; nucleotides outside the gene matches: 9. The CDR3 consists of 14 residues. In germline, CDR1 is DFQATT, CDR2 SNEGSKA (reference sequence). The CDR3 nucleotides read TGCAGTGCTAGAGCCAGGGACAGTGTGATTGAAGCTTTCTTT. Translation gives CSARARDSVIEAFF.

The rearrangement uses TRBV12-3 or TRBV12-4 and TRBJ2-5; unclear D gene. The CDR3 has 15 amino acids. Between the trimmed V and J ends, which lost 1 base and 5 bases, there was a span of 14 bases. The CDR3 DNA follows: TGTGCCAGCAGTTTAGGCTACCTTTTGGGGGAGACCCAGTACTTC. Translated: CASSLGYLLGETQYF.

The chain is built from TRBV11-2 and TRBJ2-5, with D uncertain. Per the germline V gene, CDR1 is SGHAT and CDR2 is FQNNGV. With 1 base removed from V and 1 base from J, the gap between germline ends came to 7 bases. The CDR3 has 14 residues. This chain's CDR3 is CASSLASGQETQYF. The CDR3 nucleotides are TGTGCCAGCAGCTTAGCGTCGGGCCAAGAGACCCAGTACTTC.

The V and J genes are TRBV6-5 and TRBJ2-4, with D hard to call. The CDR3 sequence is 17 residues long. Germline CDR1 is MNHEY and CDR2 is SVGAGI. V was shortened by 2 bases and J by 0 bases, with 14 bases between the two germline ends. The CDR3 spells CASSYPTRKLAKNIQYF. Here the CDR3 DNA reads TGTGCCAGCAGTTACCCCACCCGGAAACTAGCCAAAAACATTCAGTACTTC.

The chain links TRBV4-2 to TRBJ2-7, with D perhaps TRBD2 (5 bases). This CDR3 is 15 amino acids long. The germline gives CDR1 LGHNA, CDR2 YNFKEQ. V lost 1 base, J lost 7 bases, and 17 bases lay in between. Here the CDR3 reads CASSQVRTEDREQYF. CDR3 coding DNA: TGTGCCAGCAGCCAAGTCCGGACGGAGGATAGGGAGCAGTACTTC.

This clonotype was counted once. V and J are TRBV5-1 and TRBJ1-5; D might be TRBD1 (6 bases). Germline V gene sequence: CDR1 SGHRS, CDR2 YFSETQ. V was clipped by 2 bases and J by 2 bases, with 17 bases between them. This CDR3 is built from 17 residues. In DNA, the CDR3 is TGCGCCAGCAGCTTTTGGGTTTACGGGGGCGGCAATCAGCCCCAGCATTTT. It is translated as CASSFWVYGGGNQPQHF.

This clonotype came up once. The chain recombines TRBV3-1 with TRBJ2-5; 8 bases map to TRBD2. The CDR3 consists of 15 residues. The V gene's germline CDR1 is LGHDT and CDR2 YNNKEL (reference sequence). Trimming at V came to 2 bases and at J to 3 bases, leaving 5 bases not matched to a gene. CDR3 in amino acids: CASSQPLAVKETQYF. The CDR3 DNA sequence: TGTGCCAGCAGCCAACCACTAGCGGTGAAAGAGACCCAGTACTTC.